The subject of this entry is one TCR beta chain. Authors' processing steps: Amplified reference gene primers provided the basis for estimating nucleated cell counts. TCRdb's copy holds only in-frame clones and misses some; the assay was immunoSEQ multiplex PCR. That table is the source of V, J and clone size, and D and trimming were worked out from the DNA. The data show a few thousand clones, about nine tenths seen once. V shed 5 bases and J 1 base; nucleotides not matched to a gene: 8. The CDR3 totals 15 residues. Germline V gene sequence: CDR1 WNHNN, CDR2 SYGVQD (reference sequence). These data come from a study of blood T cell repertoires in COVID-19. The wider study: The samples span acute and convalescent COVID-19 from the United States, Italy and Spain.

This rearrangement joins TRBV10-1 to TRBJ2-7; 7 bases are shared with TRBD2. The specimen was peripheral blood. The TCR was taken from a man aged 65 to 85 with COVID-19, enrolled during active disease. CDR3 coding DNA: TGCGCCAGCAGTCTAGGACACGGGGGGTCCTACGAGCAGTACTTC. As protein: CASSLGHGGSYEQYF.